Presented here are 27 T cell receptor beta chains from one specimen sequenced in a study of shared clonotypes between healthy human individuals. Some clones are missing from TCRdb's copy, which holds only in-frame ones; the method was immunoSEQ multiplex PCR. This table has 470,000 or so clones, 65% to 85% appearing once. Specimen: PBMCs. All receptors come from a woman aged 40 to 49 in good health. Some clones in this sample may be carry-over from other donors' samples.

About this clone itself: With only one base between it and a far larger clone, this is likely a read error. V gene TRBV6-4 combines with J gene TRBJ2-7; the match to TRBD1 covers 7 bases. Germline V gene sequence: CDR1 MRHNA, CDR2 SNTAGT. This CDR3 has 13 residues. Trimming took 9 bases from V and 0 from J; bases not matched to a gene: 5. DNA for the CDR3: TGTGCCAGTTATAGGGACAGCTCCTACGAGCAGTACTTC. This sequence encodes CASYRDSSYEQYF.

The V call is TRBV6-5, the J call TRBJ1-1; weak D call: TRBD1 (5 bases). Germline values: CDR1 MNHEY, CDR2 SVGAGI. The germline V and J ends were trimmed by 2 bases and 1 base, with 5 bases remaining between them. CDR3 length: 13 residues. The CDR3 DNA follows: TGTGCCAGCAGTTACGGACAGAACACTGAAGCTTTCTTT. Translation gives CASSYGQNTEAFF.

The chain uses TRBV5-5 and TRBJ2-4, with D perhaps matching TRBD1 or TRBD2 (5 bases each). This CDR3 comprises 14 residues. Trimming stripped 5 bases from V and 6 bases from J, with 15 bases between. Germline V gene sequence: CDR1 SGHKS, CDR2 YYEKEE (reference sequence). The CDR3 here is CASRKAGGGNIQYF. The CDR3 nucleotides read TGTGCCAGCAGGAAGGCCGGTGGGGGAAACATTCAGTACTTC.

This chain connects TRBV10-2 to TRBJ2-5; the D is unclear. The germline gives CDR1 WSHSY, CDR2 SAAADI. V shed 6 bases and J shed 5 bases, with 16 bases lying between them. The CDR3 has 14 residues. CDR3 residues: CASSENVGRETQYF. The CDR3 coding sequence is TGCGCCAGCAGCGAGAATGTCGGACGCGAGACCCAGTACTTC.

This chain connects TRBV28 to TRBJ2-3; D is possibly TRBD2 (6 bases). The germline gives CDR1 MDHEN, CDR2 SYDVKM. V lost 5 bases to trimming and J lost 1 base, with 10 bases between them. CDR3 length: 14 residues. CDR3 residues: CASSRLVGTDTQYF. In nucleotides, the CDR3 is TGTGCCAGCAGTCGACTAGTTGGCACAGATACGCAGTATTTT.

The chain links TRBV7-8 to TRBJ2-1, with a weak D call TRBD2 (5 bases). Germline lookup yields CDR1 SGHVS and CDR2 FQNEAQ. V dropped 1 base and J dropped 3 bases, with 10 bases sitting between them. CDR3 length: 15 amino acids. Here the CDR3 DNA reads TGTGCCAGCAGCTTAGGGATGGCGGGCTACAATGAGCAGTTCTTC. This encodes CASSLGMAGYNEQFF. The variable domain in full, completed from reference TRBV7-8 and TRBJ2-1, reads GAGVSQSPRYKVAKRGQDVALRCDPISGHVSLFWYQQALGQGPEFLTYFQNEAQLDKSGLPSDRFFAERPEGSVSTLKIQRTQQEDSAVYLCASSLGMAGYNEQFFGPGTRLTVL.

CDR3 nucleotides: TGTGCCAGCAGTTTATCGGCGGCTGTCTACGAGCAGTACTTC. This sequence encodes CASSLSAAVYEQYF. This chain links TRBV28 with TRBJ2-7; D ambiguous. Germline lookup yields CDR1 MDHEN and CDR2 SYDVKM. The V and J ends lost 1 base and 3 bases respectively, with 10 bases between them. The CDR3 loop spans 14 amino acids.

A note on this clone: A far larger clone is one base from this, pointing to a likely read error. This chain connects TRBV7-9 to TRBJ2-5; D is unclear. This CDR3 spans 14 amino acids. The ends were cut back, 3 bases at V and 2 bases at J, with 10 bases in the middle. CDR1 is SEHNR, CDR2 FQNEAQ, per germline (reference sequence). The CDR3 DNA sequence: TGTGCCAGCAGCTTTTTTAGCTATCAAGAGACCCAGTACTTC. This encodes CASSFFSYQETQYF.

This chain links TRBV27 with TRBJ2-1, with D possibly TRBD2 on 5 matching bases. The germline V gene encodes CDR1 MNHEY and CDR2 SMNVEV (reference sequence). The CDR3 extends over 13 amino acids. Deletions cut 4 bases from V and 10 bases from J, with 14 bases between. The CDR3 DNA reads as TGTGCCAGCAGTTCCGCTCTTGGGAGAGAGCAGTTCTTC. It is translated as CASSSALGREQFF.

This chain links TRBV19 with TRBJ2-3; TRBD2 matches 10 bases. The CDR3 extends over 17 amino acids. J was trimmed by 1 base and V by 3 bases; bases with no gene match: 7. The V gene's germline CDR1 is LNHDA and CDR2 SQIVND (reference sequence). The CDR3 reads CASSILWTSGGTDTQYF. CDR3 nucleotide sequence: TGTGCCAGTAGTATCCTGTGGACTAGCGGAGGCACAGATACGCAGTATTTT.

The chain recombines TRBV9 with TRBJ1-5, with TRBD1 matching 7 bases. Germline CDR1 and CDR2: SGDLS and YYNGEE. V trimming: 4 bases; J trimming: 7 bases; junction bases outside the gene matches: 8. This CDR3 contains 14 residues. CDR3 DNA sequence: TGTGCCAGCAGCCCAGGGGGGGGAGGACAGCCCCAGCATTTT. Its protein product is CASSPGGGGQPQHF.

With regard to this clone: Additional DNA sequences in this sample encode the identical CDR3. The genes are TRBV7-9 and TRBJ2-5; D may be TRBD1 (5 bases). With 5 bases removed from V and 4 bases from J, the gap between germline ends came to 8 bases. This CDR3 has 12 residues. Germline assignment: CDR1 SEHNR and CDR2 FQNEAQ (reference sequence). CDR3 in DNA: TGTGCCAGCAGCCCTAGGGGAGAGACCCAGTACTTC. This encodes CASSPRGETQYF.

A remark on this clone: This likely traces to a read error, being one base from a far larger clone. The J gene is TRBJ2-7, the V gene TRBV28, with TRBD2 matching 14 bases. This CDR3 region has 15 residues. Trimming removed 10 bases from V and 5 bases from J; junction bases left unmatched: 10. CDR1 and CDR2 (germline): MDHEN, SYDVKM. The CDR3 loop reads CATMGTSGSPHEQYF. DNA of the CDR3: TGTGCCACCATGGGGACTAGCGGGAGTCCCCACGAGCAGTACTTC.

V is TRBV21-1 and J is TRBJ2-5; no check of the table's D call, TRBD2, against the DNA was made. TRBV21-1 is assigned pseudogene status. CDR3 length: 14 residues. CDR3 nucleotides: TGTGCCAGCAGCAAAAGGCTAGAACAAGAGACCCAGTACTTC. It codes for CASSKRLEQETQYF.

This chain links TRBV5-1 with TRBJ2-7, with TRBD2 identical over 9 bases. The CDR3 covers 16 residues. Trimming took 0 bases from V and 1 from J; bases not matched to a gene: 5. Germline CDR1 reads SGHRS; CDR2 reads YFSETQ. The DNA for the CDR3 is TGCGCCAGCAGCTTGGCCTCTAGCGGGAATTCCTACGAGCAGTACTTC. Protein product: CASSLASSGNSYEQYF.

The chain joins TRBV20-1 to TRBJ2-5; D ambiguous. The CDR3 loop spans 11 amino acids. V lost 7 bases and J lost 2, with 8 bases in between. The germline V gene encodes CDR1 DFQATT and CDR2 SNEGSKA (reference sequence). In DNA form, the CDR3 reads TGCAGTGGGCAAACGCAAGAGACCCAGTACTTC. This codes for CSGQTQETQYF.

J is TRBJ2-7 and V is TRBV28; D possibly matches TRBD1 or TRBD2 (5 bases each). CDR1 and CDR2 (germline): MDHEN, SYDVKM. This CDR3 contains 16 residues. The ends were cut back, 2 bases at V and 0 bases at J, with 14 bases in the middle. CDR3 sequence: CASSLDGTEPSYEQYF. CDR3 bases: TGTGCCAGCAGTTTAGACGGGACCGAACCCTCCTACGAGCAGTACTTC.

This chain uses TRBV7-8 with TRBJ2-1; 7 bases fit TRBD2. The CDR3 is 15 amino acids. V lost 1 base and J lost 7; bases outside the gene matches: 7. Germline V gene lookup returns CDR1 SGHVS and CDR2 FQNEAQ. The CDR3 region has the DNA TGTGCCAGCAGCTTAGAGGCGGGAGTGGTTAATGAGCAGTTCTTC. Its protein is CASSLEAGVVNEQFF. The full variable domain, completed using reference TRBV7-8 and TRBJ2-1, is GAGVSQSPRYKVAKRGQDVALRCDPISGHVSLFWYQQALGQGPEFLTYFQNEAQLDKSGLPSDRFFAERPEGSVSTLKIQRTQQEDSAVYLCASSLEAGVVNEQFFGPGTRLTVL.

In its sample, this clone was seen many times. Other DNA sequences in the same sample also yield this CDR3. This chain uses TRBV25-1 with TRBJ1-3; TRBD1 matches 7 bases. Germline lookup yields CDR1 MGHDK and CDR2 SYGVNS. The CDR3 runs to 14 residues. V dropped 4 bases and J dropped 3; count of bases not matched to a gene: 3. The CDR3 is CASSVGGDGNTIYF. The CDR3 nucleotides are TGTGCCAGCAGTGTAGGGGGCGATGGAAACACCATATATTTT.

Ten or more counts support this clone. This sample includes further DNA sequences coding for the same CDR3. CDR3 residues: CASSELGQGMAFF. Here the CDR3 DNA reads TGTGCCAGCAGTGAATTGGGACAGGGGATGGCTTTCTTT. This chain connects TRBV2 to TRBJ1-1, with 10 bases matching TRBD1. There are 13 residues in the CDR3. After removal of 2 bases from V and 11 bases from J, the junction contained 5 bases not matched to a gene. Looked up from germline, CDR1 is SNHLY and CDR2 is FYNNEI.

This clone was seen once. This chain connects TRBV28 to TRBJ1-1; TRBD1 is a possible D gene (5 bases). With 7 bases removed from V and 4 bases from J, the gap between germline ends came to 10 bases. The CDR3 contains 12 residues. Germline V gives CDR1 MDHEN, CDR2 SYDVKM. For the CDR3, the DNA is TGTGCCAGCACCCCGGGGGGCACTGAAGCTTTCTTT. Translating it yields CASTPGGTEAFF.

With respect to this clone: It differs at one base from a far larger clone, so likely a read error. The same CDR3 can be traced to other DNA sequences in this sample. J is TRBJ1-1 and V is TRBV10-1, with D hard to call. Germline values: CDR1 WNHNN, CDR2 SYGVQD (reference sequence). The CDR3 totals 13 residues. V lost 7 bases and J 5 bases, leaving 14 bases between the germline ends. CDR3 bases: TGCGCCAGCATGGGAGGTGCAAATACTGAAGCTTTCTTT. Protein product: CASMGGANTEAFF.

Remarks on this clone: This could be a read error, since a much larger clone is one nucleotide away. Additional DNA sequences in this sample encode the identical CDR3. The V and J genes are TRBV7-3 and TRBJ2-3; D possibly corresponds to TRBD2 (5 bases). CDR1 and CDR2 from the germline V gene are SGHTA and FQGTGA. CDR3 length: 15 amino acids. CDR3 sequence (DNA): TGTGCCAGCAGCTTGCCAGGCGGGCGCACAGATACGCAGTATTTC. Its translation: CASSLPGGRTDTQYF. Supplemented by reference TRBV7-3 and TRBJ2-3, the full variable domain reads GAGVSQTPSNKVTEKGKYVELRCDPISGHTALYWYRQSLGQGPEFLIYFQGTGAADDSGLPNDRFFAVRPEGSVSTLKIQRTERGDSAVYLCASSLPGGRTDTQYFGPGTRLTVL.

The chain combines TRBV5-4 with TRBJ1-1; 9 bases map to TRBD1. J lost 6 bases, V lost 0 bases, and 6 bases had no gene match. The CDR3 totals 15 residues. Germline V gene data show CDR1 as SGHNT and CDR2 as YYREEE (reference sequence). This chain's CDR3 is CASSLASGTGSEAFF. In DNA, the CDR3 is TGTGCCAGCAGCTTGGCATCCGGGACAGGGTCTGAAGCTTTCTTT.

With regard to this clone: One end of the junction is discordant with germline, which a read error may explain. The chain combines TRBV25-1 with TRBJ2-7, with TRBD1 matching 7 bases. Germline V gene sequence: CDR1 MGHDK, CDR2 SYGVNS. The CDR3 is made up of 12 amino acids. Here the CDR3 reads CASRTGTYGQYF. The CDR3 coding sequence is TGTGCCAGCAGGACAGGGACCTACGGGCAGTACTTC.

V is TRBV27 and J is TRBJ2-7; 8 nucleotides line up with TRBD1. CDR3 length equals 14 residues. Germline-derived CDR1 and CDR2 are MNHEY and SMNVEV (reference sequence). Trimming took 6 bases from V and 3 from J; bases not matched to a gene: 7. This CDR3 reads CASRPDRVRYEQYF. CDR3 coding DNA: TGTGCCAGCAGGCCGGACAGGGTACGCTACGAGCAGTACTTC.

The CDR3 coding sequence is TGTGCCAGCGGGTCGGGACCGAGCTCCTACGAGCAGTACTTC. As protein: CASGSGPSSYEQYF. V is TRBV5-5 and J is TRBJ2-7; D might be TRBD1 or TRBD2, each matching 5 bases. The V gene's germline CDR1 is SGHKS and CDR2 YYEKEE (reference sequence). The CDR3 sequence is 14 residues long. The V end was cut by 7 bases, the J end by 0 bases, with 14 bases between.